This TCR beta chain derives from a study of T-cell reconstitution after alpha-beta-depleted transplantation in children (TCRdb year 2016). Context from the whole study: Using TCR repertoire profiling, the study quantitatively followed how T-cell immune reconstitution unfolded in children after TCRalphabeta/CD19-depleted allogeneic hematopoietic cell transplantation. Paper-wide results and their limitations: Hyperexpanded clone frequencies declined over subsequent months; after one year, T-cell counts and TCRbeta diversity were mostly attributed to newly produced T cells. The high TCRbeta diversity at day 60 in some patients was ascribed to recipient T cells and intrathymic progenitors that had survived conditioning. About two months after transplant, the apparently early recovery of alphabetaT-cell counts reportedly depended on just several hundred clones that had expanded rapidly and came from non-depleted graft cells.

This clonotype was recorded a few times. Its antigen is not yet known. No much larger clone is present one base from it, and per-base qualities are unavailable. Libraries came from PCR. The listed sequencing device is Illumina HiSeq 2500. To normalize quantification of the TCRbeta repertoire, the TCR libraries were built with molecular barcoding that relied on unique molecular identifiers. TCRdb ran its own pipeline on the public reads, namely fastp trimming at Q25 and MiXCR clone calling, and kept in-frame beta chains. Rows matching on CDR3 protein sequence are summarized as one entry with the most common DNA and genes. For this sample the table gives around 960,000 distinct CDR3 sequences, of which about 29% were detected only once. The ten largest account for roughly 28% of the sample. Taken with the paper, the label for treatment or condition translates to: allogeneic hematopoietic cell transplantation with graft depleted of TCRalphabeta T cells and CD19 B cells. TCRalphabeta/CD19-depleted allogeneic hematopoietic cell grafts were given to the transplant recipients, all of whom were children.

The sample here was PBMCs, mostly from graft donor cells, taken 360 days after TCRalphabeta/CD19-depleted stem cell transplant. The origin of this receptor is a boy younger than two who had a stem cell transplant for SCID, so the T cells may come from the graft donor.

The base sequence is TGTGCCAGCAGTTACACCGGGACAGCGAACACCGGGGAGCTGTTTTTT. The translation is CASSYTGTANTGELFF. The rearrangement joined TRBV6-5 to TRBJ2-2, with TRBD1 identical over 7 junction bases. Taken from the germline V gene, the CDR1 and CDR2 loops are MNHEY and SVGAGI. Trimmed from V: 2 bases; trimmed from J: 0 bases; junction bases lacking a gene match: 3. Spanning cysteine to phenylalanine, the CDR3 consists of 16 amino acids. The DNA shown is the 48-base CDR3, in frame from base 1.